The entry below describes one TCR beta chain. This receptor's antigen is unknown. Within one base of it there is no much larger clone, and no base qualities were kept. The CDR3, cysteine through phenylalanine, is 15 amino acids long. Of all the DNA, just the CDR3 is kept, 45 bases in frame from base 1. V is trimmed back by 1 base and J by 6 bases, and the junction contains 8 bases that no gene match accounts for. CDR1 and CDR2 were assigned from the germline V gene as LGHNA and YNFKEQ. TCRbeta CDR3 regions were amplified from genomic DNA using the immunoSEQ Assay, a bias-controlled multiplex PCR. On the authors' methods: The number of nucleated cells in each sample was estimated by amplification of reference gene primers within the assay. Sequence reads were collapsed and filtered to measure the absolute abundance of every unique TCRbeta CDR3 rearrangement. For each sample, productive Simpson clonality was calculated by taking the square root of Simpson's diversity index across productive rearrangements. This is the immuneACCESS table as TCRdb keeps it, with only in-frame sequences that have V and J called. A part of the clones is gone; compared with another copy, unresolved V genes explain less than half, and the rest is unexplained. V, J and clone size derive from that table, while D and trimming were established from the DNA sequence. The sample table contains fewer than 250,000 clones; only one count was recorded for approximately 84% of them. Approximately 1.8% of the sample goes to the ten largest clones.

This entry is derived from a study of blood T cell repertoires in COVID-19 (dated by TCRdb to 2018 to 2021). Turning to the overall study: Collaborator samples came from the United States, Italy and Spain and covered acute and convalescent phases of COVID-19. The prospective study material was composed of cDNA or gDNA derived from T cells, B-cell-depleted T cells, or PBMCs. A de-identified subject ID, COVID-19 status, age in years and sex were almost always included in the sample metadata. Where available, HLA class I and class II types were taken from metadata supplied by the sample provider and were not determined by assay-based typing. The samples were drawn from the first 160 participants of the ongoing ImmuneRACE study and from 950 to 1,500 subjects provided by 6 global collaborators. The dataset comprised deeply sampled blood TCRbeta repertoires from subjects exposed to, actively infected with, or recovered from COVID-19. The repertoires were released in a freely available public database meant as a resource for research on the immune response to SARS-CoV-2.

In the prospective study, participants were roughly 18 to 89 years old, resided in fewer than 25 geographic areas of the United States, and were enrolled through a virtual design. To assign participants to cohorts, the prospective study relied on clinical history that participants themselves reported in a screening survey and a study questionnaire. Recovered participants in ImmuneRACE Cohort 3 were defined as having two consecutive negative NP/OP PCR tests, clearance from a healthcare professional, or resolution of symptoms. Mobile phlebotomists in the prospective study collected whole blood, serum and a nasopharyngeal or oropharyngeal swab from every participant. Participants in the prospective study had the option to provide additional blood draws and questionnaires over a 2-month period. Before DNA extraction, prospective study blood samples were shipped either frozen or at room temperature.

Findings and caveats that apply to the study as a whole: The quantity of clinical and demographic metadata differed by source and by participant and was supplied without curation.

Sequenced: PBMCs or T cells enriched from blood (not recorded which). The chain couples TRBV4-2 to TRBJ1-2, with 7 bases in between that match TRBD1. This receptor was obtained from a man aged 55 to 70 who had recovered from COVID-19. Here is the DNA: TGTGCCAGCAGCCAAGTGACAGGGAACCTCAATGGCTACACCTTC. It encodes CASSQVTGNLNGYTF.